This T cell receptor beta chain appears in the sequencing data of a study of blood T cell repertoires in COVID-19. In the source study's methods: Using reference gene primer amplification, nucleated cell counts were estimated. Here immunoSEQ multiplex PCR was the method, and the copy in TCRdb shows in-frame clones only, minus some. That table furnishes V, J and clone size, whereas the DNA furnished D and trimming. The data contain roughly 280,000 clones, roughly 89% of them singletons. The length of the CDR3 is 12 residues. V lost 7 bases, J lost 0 bases, and 9 bases lay in between. Germline loops: CDR1 SQVTM, CDR2 ANQGSEA.

This clonotype was obtained from a middle-aged man with acute or convalescent COVID-19. The chain joins TRBV29-1 to TRBJ1-1; TRBD1 is a possible D gene (5 bases). Material for sequencing was peripheral blood. CDR3 region: CSGGSLNTEAFF. The CDR3 DNA is TGCAGCGGGGGGTCCTTGAACACTGAAGCTTTCTTT. Full variable domain (outside the CDR3, taken from reference TRBV29-1 and TRBJ1-1): SAVISQKPSRDICQRGTSLTIQCQVDSQVTMMFWYRQQPGQSLTLIATANQGSEATYESGFVIDKFPISRPNLTFSTLTVSNMSPEDSSIYLCSGGSLNTEAFFGQGTRLTVV.